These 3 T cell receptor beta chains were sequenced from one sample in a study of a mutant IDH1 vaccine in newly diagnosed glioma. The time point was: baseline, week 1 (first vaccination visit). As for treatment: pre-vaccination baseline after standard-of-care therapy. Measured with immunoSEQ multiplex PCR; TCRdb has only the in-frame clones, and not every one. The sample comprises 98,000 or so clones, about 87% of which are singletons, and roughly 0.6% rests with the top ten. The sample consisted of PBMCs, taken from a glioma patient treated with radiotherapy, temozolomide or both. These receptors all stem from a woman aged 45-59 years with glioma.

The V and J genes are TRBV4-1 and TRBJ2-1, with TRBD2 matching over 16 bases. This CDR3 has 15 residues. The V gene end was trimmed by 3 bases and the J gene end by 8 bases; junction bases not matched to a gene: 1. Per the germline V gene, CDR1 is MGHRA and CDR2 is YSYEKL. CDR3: CASSHGTSGRDEQFF. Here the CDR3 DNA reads TGCGCCAGCAGCCACGGGACTAGCGGGAGGGATGAGCAGTTCTTC.

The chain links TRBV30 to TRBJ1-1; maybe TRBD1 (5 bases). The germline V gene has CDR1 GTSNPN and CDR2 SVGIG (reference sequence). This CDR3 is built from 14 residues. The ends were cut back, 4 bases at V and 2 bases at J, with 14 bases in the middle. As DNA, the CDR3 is TGTGCCTGGACCTTTGGGACGTTCAACACTGAAGCTTTCTTT. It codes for CAWTFGTFNTEAFF. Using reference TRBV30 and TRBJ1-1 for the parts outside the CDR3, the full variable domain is SQTIHQWPATLVQPVGSPLSLECTVEGTSNPNLYWYRQAAGRGLQLLFYSVGIGQISSEVPQNLSASRPQDRQFILSSKKLLLSDSGFYLCAWTFGTFNTEAFFGQGTRLTVV.

The CDR3 protein is CASLSGQVLAGELFF. CDR3 DNA sequence: TGTGCCAGCCTCAGCGGCCAGGTATTGGCCGGGGAGCTGTTTTTT. The rearrangement uses TRBV18 and TRBJ2-2; weak D call: TRBD2 (5 bases). Germline loops: CDR1 KGHSH, CDR2 LQKENI. CDR3 size: 15 residues. V was clipped by 8 bases and J by 6 bases, with 19 bases between them. Full variable domain (rest looked up from reference TRBV18 and TRBJ2-2): NAGVMQNPRHLVRRRGQEARLRCSPMKGHSHVYWYRQLPEEGLKFMVYLQKENIIDESGMPKERFSAEFPKEGPSILRIQQVVRGDSAAYFCASLSGQVLAGELFFGEGSRLTVL.